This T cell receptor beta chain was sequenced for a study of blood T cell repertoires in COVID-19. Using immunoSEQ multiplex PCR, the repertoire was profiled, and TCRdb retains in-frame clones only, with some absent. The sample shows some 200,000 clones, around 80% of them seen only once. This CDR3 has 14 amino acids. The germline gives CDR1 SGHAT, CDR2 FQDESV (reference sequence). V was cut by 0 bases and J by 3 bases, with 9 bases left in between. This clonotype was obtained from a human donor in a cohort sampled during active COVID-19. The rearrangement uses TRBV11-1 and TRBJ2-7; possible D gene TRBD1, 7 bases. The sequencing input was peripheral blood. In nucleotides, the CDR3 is TGTGCCAGCAGCTTAGCGCGGGACAGCTACGAGCAGTACTTC. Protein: CASSLARDSYEQYF.